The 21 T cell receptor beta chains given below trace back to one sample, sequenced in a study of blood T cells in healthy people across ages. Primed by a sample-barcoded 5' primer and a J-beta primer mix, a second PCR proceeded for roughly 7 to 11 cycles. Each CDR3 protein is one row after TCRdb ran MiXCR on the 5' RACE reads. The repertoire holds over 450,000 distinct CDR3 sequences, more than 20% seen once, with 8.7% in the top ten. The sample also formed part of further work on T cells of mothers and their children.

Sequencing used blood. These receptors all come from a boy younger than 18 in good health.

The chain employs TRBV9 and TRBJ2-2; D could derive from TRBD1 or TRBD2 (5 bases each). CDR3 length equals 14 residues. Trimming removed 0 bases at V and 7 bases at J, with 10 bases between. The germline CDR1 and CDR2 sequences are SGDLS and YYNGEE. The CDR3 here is CASSVDQGVGELFF. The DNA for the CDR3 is TGTGCCAGCAGCGTAGATCAGGGAGTCGGGGAGCTGTTTTTT.

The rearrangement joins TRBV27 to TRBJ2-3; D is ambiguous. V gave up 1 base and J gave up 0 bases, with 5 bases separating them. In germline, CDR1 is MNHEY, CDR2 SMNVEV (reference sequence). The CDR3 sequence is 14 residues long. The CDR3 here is CASSLFYSTDTQYF. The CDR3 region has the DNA TGTGCCAGCAGTTTATTCTACAGCACAGATACGCAGTATTTT.

CDR3 nucleotides: TGTGCCAGCAGGCCTACAGGGCTACTCGGGGAGCTGTTTTTT. Amino acid sequence: CASRPTGLLGELFF. The V call is TRBV12-3 or TRBV12-4, the J call TRBJ2-2; D might be TRBD1 (6 bases). The V and J ends lost 6 bases and 7 bases respectively, with 15 bases between them. The CDR3 consists of 14 residues.

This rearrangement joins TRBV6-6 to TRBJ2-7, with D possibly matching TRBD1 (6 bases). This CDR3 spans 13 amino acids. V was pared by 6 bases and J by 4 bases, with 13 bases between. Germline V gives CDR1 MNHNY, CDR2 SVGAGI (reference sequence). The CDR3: CASRSPQGYEQYF. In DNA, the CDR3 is TGTGCCAGCAGATCCCCTCAGGGGTACGAGCAGTACTTC.

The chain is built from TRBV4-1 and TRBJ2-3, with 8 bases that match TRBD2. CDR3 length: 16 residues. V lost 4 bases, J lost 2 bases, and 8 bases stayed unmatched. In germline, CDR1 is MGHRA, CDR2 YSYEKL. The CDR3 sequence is CASSPLGRGDTDTQYF. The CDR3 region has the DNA TGCGCCAGCAGCCCCCTGGGGCGGGGGGACACAGATACGCAGTATTTT.

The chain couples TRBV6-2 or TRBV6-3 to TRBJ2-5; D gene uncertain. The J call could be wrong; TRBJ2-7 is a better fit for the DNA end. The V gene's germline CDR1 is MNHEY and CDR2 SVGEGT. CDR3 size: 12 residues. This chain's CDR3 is CASSFSVAEQYF. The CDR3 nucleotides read TGTGCCAGCAGCTTTTCCGTCGCCGAGCAGTACTTC.

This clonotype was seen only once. In DNA form, the CDR3 reads TGTGCCAGCAGCTTAGGATTGGGGGGGAGTGAGCAGTTCTTC. As protein: CASSLGLGGSEQFF. V usage is TRBV7-2 and J usage is TRBJ2-1; 7 bases agree with TRBD2. CDR1 is SGHTA, CDR2 FQGNSA, per germline. V trimming: 1 base; J trimming: 9 bases; junction bases outside the gene matches: 6. This CDR3 comprises 14 residues.

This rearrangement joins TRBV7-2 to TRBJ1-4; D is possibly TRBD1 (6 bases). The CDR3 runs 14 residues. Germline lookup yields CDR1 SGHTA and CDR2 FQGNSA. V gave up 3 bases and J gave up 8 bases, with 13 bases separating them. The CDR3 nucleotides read TGTGCCAGCAGCTTCCAGGGGCGAGGGGAAAAACTGTTTTTT. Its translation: CASSFQGRGEKLFF. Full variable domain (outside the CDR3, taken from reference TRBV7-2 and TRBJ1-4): GAGVSQSPSNKVTEKGKDVELRCDPISGHTALYWYRQSLGQGLEFLIYFQGNSAPDKSGLPSDRFSAERTGGSVSTLTIQRTQQEDSAVYLCASSFQGRGEKLFFGSGTQLSVL.

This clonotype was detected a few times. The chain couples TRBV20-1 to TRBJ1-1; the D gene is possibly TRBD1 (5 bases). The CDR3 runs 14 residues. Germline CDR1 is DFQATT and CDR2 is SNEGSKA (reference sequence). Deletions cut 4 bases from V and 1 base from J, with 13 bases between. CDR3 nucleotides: TGCAGTGCTATGGCGGGTGGGGGGAACACTGAAGCTTTCTTT. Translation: CSAMAGGGNTEAFF.

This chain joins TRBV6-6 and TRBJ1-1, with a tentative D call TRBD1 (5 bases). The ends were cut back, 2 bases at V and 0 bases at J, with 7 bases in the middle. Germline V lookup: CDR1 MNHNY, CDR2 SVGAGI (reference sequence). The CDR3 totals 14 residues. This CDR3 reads CASSYQGLNTEAFF. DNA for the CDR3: TGTGCCAGCAGTTACCAGGGATTGAACACTGAAGCTTTCTTT.

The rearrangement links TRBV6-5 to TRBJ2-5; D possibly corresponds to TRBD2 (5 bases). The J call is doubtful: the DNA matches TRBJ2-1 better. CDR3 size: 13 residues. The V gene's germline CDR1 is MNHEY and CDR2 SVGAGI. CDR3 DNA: TGTGCCAGCAGTTACCAGGTCCCGGGAGAGCAGTTCTTC. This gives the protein CASSYQVPGEQFF.

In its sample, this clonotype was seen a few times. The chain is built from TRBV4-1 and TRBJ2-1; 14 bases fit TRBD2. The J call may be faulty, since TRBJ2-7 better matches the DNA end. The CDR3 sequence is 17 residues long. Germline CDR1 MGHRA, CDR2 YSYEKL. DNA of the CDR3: TGCGCCAGCAGAAAATTCGGGACTAGCGGGAGTAAGGACGAGCAGTACTTC. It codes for CASRKFGTSGSKDEQYF.

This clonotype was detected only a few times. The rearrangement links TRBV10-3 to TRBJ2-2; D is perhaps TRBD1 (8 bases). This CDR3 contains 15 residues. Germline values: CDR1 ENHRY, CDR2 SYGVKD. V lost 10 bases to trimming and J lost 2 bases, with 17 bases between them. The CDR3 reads CATLNRGGNTGELFF. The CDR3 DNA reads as TGTGCCACCCTAAACAGGGGGGGTAACACCGGGGAGCTGTTTTTT.

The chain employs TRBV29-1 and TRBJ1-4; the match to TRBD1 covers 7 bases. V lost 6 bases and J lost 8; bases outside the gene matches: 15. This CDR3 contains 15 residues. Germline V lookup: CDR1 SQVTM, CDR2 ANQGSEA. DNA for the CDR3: TGCAGCGTCCGACAGGGCTCCGGGGGTATGGAAAAACTGTTTTTT. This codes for CSVRQGSGGMEKLFF.

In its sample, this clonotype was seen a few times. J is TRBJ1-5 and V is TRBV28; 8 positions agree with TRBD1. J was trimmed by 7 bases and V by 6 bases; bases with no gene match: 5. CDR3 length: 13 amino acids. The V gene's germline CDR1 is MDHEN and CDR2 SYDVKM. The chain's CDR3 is CASRGQGEQPQHF. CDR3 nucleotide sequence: TGTGCCAGCAGAGGACAGGGCGAGCAGCCCCAGCATTTT.

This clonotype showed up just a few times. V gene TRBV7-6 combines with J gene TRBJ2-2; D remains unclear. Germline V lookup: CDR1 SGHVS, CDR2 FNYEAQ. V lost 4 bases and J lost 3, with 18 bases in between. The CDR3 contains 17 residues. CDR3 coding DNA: TGTGCCAGCAGCTCCCTAGGGCTGCATACGTACACCGGGGAGCTGTTTTTT. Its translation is CASSSLGLHTYTGELFF.

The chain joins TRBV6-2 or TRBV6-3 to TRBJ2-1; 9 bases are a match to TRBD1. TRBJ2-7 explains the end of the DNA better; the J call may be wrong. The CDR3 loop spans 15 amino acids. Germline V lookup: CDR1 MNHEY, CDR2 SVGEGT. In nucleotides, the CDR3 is TGTGCCAGCAGTTACGTCGGGACAGGGTTCTACGAGCAGTACTTC. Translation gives CASSYVGTGFYEQYF.

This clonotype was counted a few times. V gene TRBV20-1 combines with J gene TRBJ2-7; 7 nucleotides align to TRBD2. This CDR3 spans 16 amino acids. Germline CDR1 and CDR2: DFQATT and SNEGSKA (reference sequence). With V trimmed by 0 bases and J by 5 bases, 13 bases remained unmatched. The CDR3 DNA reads TGCAGTGCTAGAGACCCAGCAAGCGGGAAGATTAACGAGCAGTACTTC. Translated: CSARDPASGKINEQYF.

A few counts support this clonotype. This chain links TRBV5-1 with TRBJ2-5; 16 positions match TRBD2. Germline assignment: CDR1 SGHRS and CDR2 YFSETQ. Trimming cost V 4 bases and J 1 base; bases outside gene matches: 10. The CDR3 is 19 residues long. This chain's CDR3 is CASSPTGTSGRVTQETQYF. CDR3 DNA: TGCGCCAGCAGCCCGACCGGGACTAGCGGGAGGGTAACCCAAGAGACCCAGTACTTC.

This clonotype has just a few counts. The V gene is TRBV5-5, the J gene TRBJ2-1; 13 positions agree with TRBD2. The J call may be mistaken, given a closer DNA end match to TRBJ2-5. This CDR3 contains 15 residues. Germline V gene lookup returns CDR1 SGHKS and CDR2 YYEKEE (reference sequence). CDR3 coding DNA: TGTGCCAGCAGCTTGGAGACTAGCGGGGGGGAGACCCAGTACTTC. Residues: CASSLETSGGETQYF.

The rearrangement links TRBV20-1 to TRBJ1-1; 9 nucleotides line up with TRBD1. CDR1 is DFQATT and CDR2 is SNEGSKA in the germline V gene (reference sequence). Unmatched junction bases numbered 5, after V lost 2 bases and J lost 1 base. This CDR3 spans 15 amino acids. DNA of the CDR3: TGCAGTGCTAGACGGGACAGGGTACCGAACACTGAAGCTTTCTTT. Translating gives CSARRDRVPNTEAFF.